The T cell receptor (beta chain) described here comes from a study of T-cell memory formation after mild COVID-19. From the 5' RACE reads, TCRdb called clonotypes with MiXCR, one entry per CDR3 protein. The repertoire holds about 560,000 distinct CDR3 sequences, with 17% as singletons. The CDR3 consists of 13 residues. Trimming removed 6 bases at V and 4 bases at J, with 13 bases between. The TCR sequence derives from an adult woman who had mild COVID-19 (a few samples of this study predate the infection). Cell type and time point are not known. Sequenced sample: PBMCs or a T cell subset sorted from them (not recorded which). The genes are TRBV12-3 or TRBV12-4 and TRBJ2-7; TRBD2 is a possible D gene (5 bases). The CDR3 DNA sequence: TGTGCCAGCAGGCAACGGACTGGATACGAGCAGTACTTC. Its translation is CASRQRTGYEQYF.